This T cell receptor beta chain appears in the sequencing data of a study of T cell repertoires in cytomegalovirus infection. Study-wide background: Matching HLA type and CMV infection were both indicated by public TCR beta signatures.

Each CDR3 protein gets one entry after TCRdb re-called the reads with MiXCR. The table shows some 600,000 distinct CDR3 sequences, with 24% occurring only once. Comment on this clonotype: Its antigen remains unidentified.

Study-wide results and limits: Cumulative frequency of public TCR beta families picked out carriers of CMV plus the relevant HLA. It was HLA-C-restricted CMV-specific TCR beta clonotypes that dominated the response ex vivo.

CDR1 is MNHNY and CDR2 is SVGAGI in the germline V gene (reference sequence). V shed 2 bases and J 7 bases; nucleotides not matched to a gene: 9. This CDR3 region has 16 residues. The clonotype comes from a human donor in good health (CMV status not recorded). Some clones in this sample may be carry-over from other donors' samples. Sequenced input: CD8+ T cells from PBMCs. The genes are TRBV6-6 and TRBJ2-2; 8 nucleotides line up with TRBD1. CDR3 region: CASSYVIGQGIGELFF. The CDR3, as DNA: TGTGCCAGCAGTTACGTAATAGGACAGGGAATCGGGGAGCTGTTTTTT.